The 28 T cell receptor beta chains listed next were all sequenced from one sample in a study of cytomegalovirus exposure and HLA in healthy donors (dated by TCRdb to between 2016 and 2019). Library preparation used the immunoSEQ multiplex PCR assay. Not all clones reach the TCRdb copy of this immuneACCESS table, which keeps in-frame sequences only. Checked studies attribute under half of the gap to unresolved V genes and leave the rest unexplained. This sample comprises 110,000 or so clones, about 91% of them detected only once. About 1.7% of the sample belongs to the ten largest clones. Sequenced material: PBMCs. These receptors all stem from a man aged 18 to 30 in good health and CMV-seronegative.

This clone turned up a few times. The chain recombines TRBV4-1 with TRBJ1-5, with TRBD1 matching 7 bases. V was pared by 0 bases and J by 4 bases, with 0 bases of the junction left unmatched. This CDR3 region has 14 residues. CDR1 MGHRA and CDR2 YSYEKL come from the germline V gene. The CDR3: CASSQDRGNQPQHF. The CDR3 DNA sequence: TGCGCCAGCAGCCAAGACAGGGGGAATCAGCCCCAGCATTTT.

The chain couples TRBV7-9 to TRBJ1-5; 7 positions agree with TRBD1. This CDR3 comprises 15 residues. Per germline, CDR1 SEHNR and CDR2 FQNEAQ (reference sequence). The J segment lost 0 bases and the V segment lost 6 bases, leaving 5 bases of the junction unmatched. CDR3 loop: CASSRTGDSNQPQHF. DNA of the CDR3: TGTGCCAGCAGTCGTACAGGGGATAGCAATCAGCCCCAGCATTTT.

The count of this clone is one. This CDR3 is CASKGTGHYEQYF. In nucleotides, the CDR3 is TGTGCCAGCAAGGGGACAGGACACTACGAGCAGTACTTC. The genes are TRBV11-3 and TRBJ2-7, with 8 bases fitting TRBD1. This CDR3 region has 13 residues. Germline assignment: CDR1 SGHNT and CDR2 YENEEA. With V trimmed by 7 bases and J by 3 bases, 5 bases remained unmatched.

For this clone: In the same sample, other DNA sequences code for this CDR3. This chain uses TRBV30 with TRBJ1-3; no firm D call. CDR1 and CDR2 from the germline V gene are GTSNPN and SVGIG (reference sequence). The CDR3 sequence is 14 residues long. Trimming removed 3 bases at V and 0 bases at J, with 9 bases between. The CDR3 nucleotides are TGTGCCTGGAGCGGCGGGATCTCTGGAAACACCATATATTTT. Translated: CAWSGGISGNTIYF.

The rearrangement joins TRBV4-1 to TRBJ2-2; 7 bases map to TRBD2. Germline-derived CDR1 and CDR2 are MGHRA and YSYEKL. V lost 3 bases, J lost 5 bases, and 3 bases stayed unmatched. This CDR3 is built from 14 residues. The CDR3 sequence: CASSQGGVTGELFF. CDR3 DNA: TGCGCCAGCAGCCAGGGGGGGGTGACCGGGGAGCTGTTTTTT.

The CDR3 region has the DNA TGTGCCAGCAGTGCTCCTACAGGTGTCTATGGCTACACCTTC. Translated, it gives CASSAPTGVYGYTF. V is TRBV6-1 and J is TRBJ1-2; TRBD1 is a possible D gene (5 bases). The V gene lost 4 bases and the J gene lost 4 bases, with 13 bases spanning the gap. CDR3 size: 14 residues. CDR1 is MNHNS, CDR2 SASEGT, per germline.

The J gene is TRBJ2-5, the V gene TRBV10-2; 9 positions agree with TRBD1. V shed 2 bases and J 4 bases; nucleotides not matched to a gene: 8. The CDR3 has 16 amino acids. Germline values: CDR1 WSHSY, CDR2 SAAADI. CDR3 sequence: CASSERDRVLGETQYF. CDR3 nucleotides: TGCGCCAGCAGTGAGAGGGACAGGGTTTTAGGAGAGACCCAGTACTTC.

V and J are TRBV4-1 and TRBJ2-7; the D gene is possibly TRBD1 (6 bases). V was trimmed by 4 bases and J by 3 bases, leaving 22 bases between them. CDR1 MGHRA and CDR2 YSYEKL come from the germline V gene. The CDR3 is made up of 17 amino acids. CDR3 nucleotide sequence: TGCGCCAGCAGCCCCCAAGATATGGCAGGGGCCCTCTACGAGCAGTACTTC. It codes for CASSPQDMAGALYEQYF.

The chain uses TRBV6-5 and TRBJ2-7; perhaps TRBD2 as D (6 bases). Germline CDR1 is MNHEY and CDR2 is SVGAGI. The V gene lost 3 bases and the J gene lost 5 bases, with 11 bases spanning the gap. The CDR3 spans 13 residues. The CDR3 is CASSYIGGDEQYF. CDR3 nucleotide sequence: TGTGCCAGCAGTTATATTGGAGGGGACGAGCAGTACTTC.

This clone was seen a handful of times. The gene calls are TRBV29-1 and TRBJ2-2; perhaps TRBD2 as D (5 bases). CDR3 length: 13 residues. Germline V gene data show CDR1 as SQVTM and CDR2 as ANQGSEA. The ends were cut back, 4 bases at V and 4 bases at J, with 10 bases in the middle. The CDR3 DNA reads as TGCAGCGTTGTCCTGGCGGGCACCGGGGAGCTGTTTTTT. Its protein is CSVVLAGTGELFF.

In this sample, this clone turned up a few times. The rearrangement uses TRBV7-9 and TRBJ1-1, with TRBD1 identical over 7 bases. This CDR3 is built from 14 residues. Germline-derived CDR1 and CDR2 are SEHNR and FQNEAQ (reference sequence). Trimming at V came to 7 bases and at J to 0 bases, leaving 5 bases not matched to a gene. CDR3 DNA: TGTGCCAGCACCAAAGGGGGCCTGAACACTGAAGCTTTCTTT. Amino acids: CASTKGGLNTEAFF.

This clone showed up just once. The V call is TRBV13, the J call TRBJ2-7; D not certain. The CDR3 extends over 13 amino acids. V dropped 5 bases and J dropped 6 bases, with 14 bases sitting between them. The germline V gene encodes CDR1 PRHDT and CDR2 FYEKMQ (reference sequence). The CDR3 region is CASSASGGSEQYF. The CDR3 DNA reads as TGTGCCAGCAGCGCATCAGGTGGCAGCGAGCAGTACTTC. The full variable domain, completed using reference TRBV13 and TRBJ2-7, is AAGVIQSPRHLIKEKRETATLKCYPIPRHDTVYWYQQGPGQDPQFLISFYEKMQSDKGSIPDRFSAQQFSDYHSELNMSSLELGDSALYFCASSASGGSEQYFGPGTRLTVT.

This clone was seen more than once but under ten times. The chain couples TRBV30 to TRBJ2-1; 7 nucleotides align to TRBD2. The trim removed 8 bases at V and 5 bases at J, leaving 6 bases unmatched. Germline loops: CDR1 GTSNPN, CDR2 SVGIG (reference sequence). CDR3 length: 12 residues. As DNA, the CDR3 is TGTGCCGGGGGGAGGGTAGACAATGAGCAGTTCTTC. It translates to CAGGRVDNEQFF. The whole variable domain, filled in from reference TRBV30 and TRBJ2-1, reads SQTIHQWPATLVQPVGSPLSLECTVEGTSNPNLYWYRQAAGRGLQLLFYSVGIGQISSEVPQNLSASRPQDRQFILSSKKLLLSDSGFYLCAGGRVDNEQFFGPGTRLTVL.

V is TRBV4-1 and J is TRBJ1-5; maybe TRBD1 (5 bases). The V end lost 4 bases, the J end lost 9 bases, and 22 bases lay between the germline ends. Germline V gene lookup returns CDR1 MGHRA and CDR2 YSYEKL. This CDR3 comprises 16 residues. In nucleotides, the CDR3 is TGCGCCAGCAGCCCCTACCCGTTTAAGGGGCTCCGGCCCCAGCATTTT. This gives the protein CASSPYPFKGLRPQHF.

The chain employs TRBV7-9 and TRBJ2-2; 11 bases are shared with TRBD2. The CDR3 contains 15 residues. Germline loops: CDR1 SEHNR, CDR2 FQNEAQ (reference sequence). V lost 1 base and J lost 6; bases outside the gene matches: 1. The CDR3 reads CASSLVLAGAGELFF. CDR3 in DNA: TGTGCCAGCAGCTTAGTACTAGCGGGAGCCGGGGAGCTGTTTTTT.

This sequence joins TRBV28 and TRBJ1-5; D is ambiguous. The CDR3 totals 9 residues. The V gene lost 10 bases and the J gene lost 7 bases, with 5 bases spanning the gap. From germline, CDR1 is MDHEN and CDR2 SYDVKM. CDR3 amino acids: CANLQPQHF. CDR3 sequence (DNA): TGTGCCAATCTCCAGCCCCAGCATTTT.

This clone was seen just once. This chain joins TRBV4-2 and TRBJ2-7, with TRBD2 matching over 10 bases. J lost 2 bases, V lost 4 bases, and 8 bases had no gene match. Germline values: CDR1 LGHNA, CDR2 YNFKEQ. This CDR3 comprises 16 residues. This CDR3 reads CASSPWTSGSTYEQYF. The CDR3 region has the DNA TGTGCCAGCAGCCCGTGGACTAGCGGTTCGACCTACGAGCAGTACTTC.

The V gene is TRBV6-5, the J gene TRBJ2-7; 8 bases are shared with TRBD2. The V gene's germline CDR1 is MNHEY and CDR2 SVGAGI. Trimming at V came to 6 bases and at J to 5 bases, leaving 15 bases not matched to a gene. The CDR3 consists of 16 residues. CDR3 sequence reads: CASSYAFGGGGDEQYF. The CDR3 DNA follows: TGTGCCAGCAGCTACGCTTTCGGGGGGGGCGGCGACGAGCAGTACTTC.

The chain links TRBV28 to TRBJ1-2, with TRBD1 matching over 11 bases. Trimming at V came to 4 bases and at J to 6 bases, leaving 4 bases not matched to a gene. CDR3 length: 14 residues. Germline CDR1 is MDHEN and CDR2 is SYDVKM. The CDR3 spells CASSSWTGGDGYTF. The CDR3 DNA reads TGTGCCAGCAGTTCCTGGACAGGGGGCGATGGCTACACCTTC.

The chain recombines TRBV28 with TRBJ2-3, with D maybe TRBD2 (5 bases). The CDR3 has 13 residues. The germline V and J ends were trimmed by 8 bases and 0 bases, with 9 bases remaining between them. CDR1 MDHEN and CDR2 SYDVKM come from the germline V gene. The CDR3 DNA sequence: TGTGCCAGCCGGGGTGCTAGCACAGATACGCAGTATTTT. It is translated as CASRGASTDTQYF.

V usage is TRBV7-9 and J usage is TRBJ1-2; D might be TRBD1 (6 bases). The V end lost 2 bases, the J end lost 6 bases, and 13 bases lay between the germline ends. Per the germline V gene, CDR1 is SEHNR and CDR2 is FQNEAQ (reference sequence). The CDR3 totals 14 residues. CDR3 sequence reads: CASSLHGQFHGYTF. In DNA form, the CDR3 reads TGTGCCAGCAGCTTACATGGACAGTTCCATGGCTACACCTTC.

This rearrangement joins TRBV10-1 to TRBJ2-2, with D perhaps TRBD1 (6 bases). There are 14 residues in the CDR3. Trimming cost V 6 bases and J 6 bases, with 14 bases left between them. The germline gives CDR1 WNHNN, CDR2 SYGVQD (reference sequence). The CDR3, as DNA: TGCGCCAGCAGGGACAGTCGAGCAGCCGGGGAGCTGTTTTTT. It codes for CASRDSRAAGELFF.

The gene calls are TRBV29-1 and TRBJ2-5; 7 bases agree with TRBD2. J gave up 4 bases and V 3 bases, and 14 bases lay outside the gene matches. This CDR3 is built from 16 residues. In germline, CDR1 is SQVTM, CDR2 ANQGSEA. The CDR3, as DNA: TGCAGCGTTGACTGGGGTCGTGGAGTAGCGGGAGAGACCCAGTACTTC. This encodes CSVDWGRGVAGETQYF.

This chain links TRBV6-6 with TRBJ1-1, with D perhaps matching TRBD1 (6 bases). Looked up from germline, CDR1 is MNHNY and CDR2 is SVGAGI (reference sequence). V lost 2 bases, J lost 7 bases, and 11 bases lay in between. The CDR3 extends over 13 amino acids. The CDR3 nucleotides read TGTGCCAGCAGTTACGAGACAGGACGTGAAGCTTTCTTT. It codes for CASSYETGREAFF.

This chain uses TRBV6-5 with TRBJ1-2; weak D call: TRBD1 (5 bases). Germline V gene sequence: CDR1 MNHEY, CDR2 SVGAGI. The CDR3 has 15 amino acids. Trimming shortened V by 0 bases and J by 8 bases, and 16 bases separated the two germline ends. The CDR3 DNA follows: TGTGCCAGCAGTTACTCCGAAGGTCGCCGGGGGGGCTACACCTTC. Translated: CASSYSEGRRGGYTF.

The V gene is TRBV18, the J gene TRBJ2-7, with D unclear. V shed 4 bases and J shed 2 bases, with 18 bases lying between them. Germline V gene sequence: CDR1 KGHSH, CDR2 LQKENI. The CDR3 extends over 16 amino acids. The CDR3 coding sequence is TGTGCCAGCTCACAAAGGCAGCCAGACTCCCCCTACGAGCAGTACTTC. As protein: CASSQRQPDSPYEQYF.

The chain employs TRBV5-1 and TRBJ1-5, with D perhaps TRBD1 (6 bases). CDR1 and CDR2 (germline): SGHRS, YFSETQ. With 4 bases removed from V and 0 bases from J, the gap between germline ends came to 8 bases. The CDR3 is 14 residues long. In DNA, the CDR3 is TGCGCCAGCAGCCTGGACAGTAGCAATCAGCCCCAGCATTTT. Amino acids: CASSLDSSNQPQHF.

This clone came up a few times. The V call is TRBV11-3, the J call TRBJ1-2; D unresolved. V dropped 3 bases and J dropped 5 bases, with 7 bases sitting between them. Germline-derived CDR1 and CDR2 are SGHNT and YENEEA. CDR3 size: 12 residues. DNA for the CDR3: TGTGCCAGCAGCTTGAGCGGGTATGGCTACACCTTC. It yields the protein CASSLSGYGYTF.